This T cell receptor beta chain came from a study of blood T cell repertoires in COVID-19. Study as a whole: Some COVID-19 samples were acute and others convalescent; all came from the United States, Italy and Spain. Sources were T cells, B-cell-depleted T cells, or PBMCs; the material itself was cDNA or gDNA.

Assay: immunoSEQ multiplex PCR; the TCRdb copy retains only in-frame clones and omits some. The sample lists about 120,000 clones, 70% to 80% occurring once. The CDR3 runs to 17 residues. The germline gives CDR1 SGHRS, CDR2 YFSETQ. Losses at the gene ends were 0 bases for V and 3 bases for J; bases not matched to a gene: 7. The rearrangement uses TRBV5-1 and TRBJ2-1; 9 bases line up with TRBD1. The sample was peripheral blood. This TCR came from a man aged 35 to 55 with active or convalescent COVID-19. CDR3 DNA: TGCGCCAGCAGCTTGGAACAGGGGGCAGGGTTCTACAATGAGCAGTTCTTC. This gives the protein CASSLEQGAGFYNEQFF.